The 18 T cell receptor beta chains presented below share a single source sample, sequenced in a study of blood T cells in healthy people across ages. It was with a sample-barcoded 5' primer and a J-beta primer mix that a second PCR of roughly 7 to 12 cycles was run. TCRdb recomputed calls from the 5' RACE reads with MiXCR, one row per CDR3 protein. The data show 850,000 to 1,100,000 distinct CDR3 sequences, with 35% to 40% seen just once and less than 15% held by the top ten. The sample consisted of blood. These receptors were taken from a man younger than 35 in good health.

A note on this clonotype: A much more abundant neighbour one base away suggests this may be a read error. The genes are TRBV10-3 and TRBJ2-3; 8 bases are shared with TRBD1. The CDR3 runs 13 residues. Germline loops: CDR1 ENHRY, CDR2 SYGVKD. CDR3 bases: TGTGCCATCAGTGAGGACAGGGGAGATGCGCAGTATTTT. As protein: CAISEDRGDAQYF.

This clonotype was detected once. V is TRBV5-4 and J is TRBJ2-2; the D is unclear. The CDR3 sequence is 14 residues long. V lost 0 bases and J 3 bases, leaving 6 bases between the germline ends. CDR1 is SGHNT, CDR2 YYREEE, per germline (reference sequence). The CDR3 loop is CASSLAVDTGELFF. In DNA, the CDR3 is TGTGCCAGCAGCTTGGCAGTCGACACCGGGGAGCTGTTTTTT.

This chain links TRBV20-1 with TRBJ2-7; 8 bases line up with TRBD2. The V and J ends lost 6 bases and 2 bases, in that order; junction bases with no gene match: 12. Germline lookup yields CDR1 DFQATT and CDR2 SNEGSKA (reference sequence). The CDR3 runs to 15 residues. CDR3 nucleotides: TGCAGTGCCTCCCTCTTAGCGGGATCAACCTACGAGCAGTACTTC. Its translation is CSASLLAGSTYEQYF.

This clonotype was observed a few times. This chain uses TRBV28 with TRBJ2-3; 11 bases line up with TRBD1. The V gene's germline CDR1 is MDHEN and CDR2 SYDVKM. CDR3 size: 20 residues. Trimming removed 3 bases from V and 2 bases from J; junction bases left unmatched: 16. CDR3 DNA: TGTGCCAGCAGTTTGGAAATTGGGACAGGGGGAATAAGTGTCACAGATACGCAGTATTTT. Residues: CASSLEIGTGGISVTDTQYF.

The chain combines TRBV9 with TRBJ2-1; unclear D gene. The CDR3 has 12 residues. CDR1 is SGDLS and CDR2 is YYNGEE in the germline V gene. The V end was cut by 2 bases, the J end by 9 bases, with 9 bases between. CDR3 DNA: TGTGCCAGCAGCGTTAATTTAGGTGAGCAGTTCTTC. Translation: CASSVNLGEQFF.

The rearrangement joins TRBV7-2 to TRBJ2-5; TRBD1 or TRBD2 may be the D gene (5 bases each). Germline values: CDR1 SGHTA, CDR2 FQGNSA. The CDR3 has 14 amino acids. V lost 4 bases and J 11 bases, leaving 20 bases between the germline ends. CDR3 sequence (DNA): TGTGCCAGCAGCTACGAGTGGGGGTACAATGAGCAGTACTTC. Its translation is CASSYEWGYNEQYF.

This clonotype was detected a few times. This sequence joins TRBV5-1 and TRBJ2-6; D gene uncertain. This CDR3 spans 15 amino acids. V lost 0 bases, J lost 2 bases, and 6 bases lay in between. CDR1 and CDR2 from the germline V gene are SGHRS and YFSETQ. The CDR3 region has the DNA TGCGCCAGCAGCTTGGTTGGAGCTGGGGCCAACGTCCTGACTTTC. This gives the protein CASSLVGAGANVLTF. Full variable domain (remainder filled in from reference TRBV5-1 and TRBJ2-6): KAGVTQTPRYLIKTRGQQVTLSCSPISGHRSVSWYQQTPGQGLQFLFEYFSETQRNKGNFPGRFSGRQFSNSRSEMNVSTLELGDSALYLCASSLVGAGANVLTFGAGSRLTVL.

The table lists this clonotype with a few counts. The chain uses TRBV4-3 and TRBJ2-3, with 7 nucleotides matching TRBD1. The junction had 8 bases not matched to a gene; V was cut back by 1 base and J by 10 bases. The CDR3 contains 14 residues. The germline gives CDR1 LGHNA, CDR2 YSLEER. The CDR3 DNA is TGCGCCAGCAGCCAAGTTCAGGGGACAGACGCGCAGTATTTT. Amino acid sequence: CASSQVQGTDAQYF.

This clonotype appeared a few times. The V call is TRBV7-7, the J call TRBJ2-7, with 7 bases fitting TRBD2. The CDR3 is made up of 13 amino acids. The germline CDR1 and CDR2 sequences are SSHAT and FNYEAQ (reference sequence). Here the CDR3 reads CASARGETYEQYF. CDR3 DNA sequence: TGTGCTAGCGCTCGGGGGGAAACCTACGAGCAGTACTTC.

With respect to this clonotype: A much larger clone lies a single base off, so this may be a read error. This chain links TRBV5-1 with TRBJ2-1; D is perhaps TRBD1 (5 bases). The CDR3 runs 14 residues. Per germline, CDR1 SGHRS and CDR2 YFSETQ. The germline V and J ends were trimmed by 1 base and 9 bases, with 14 bases remaining between them. The CDR3 sequence is CASSLSSVRGEQFF. CDR3 nucleotide sequence: TGCGCCAGCAGCTTGAGCTCAGTTAGGGGTGAGCAGTTCTTC.

The V and J genes are TRBV6-2 or TRBV6-3 and TRBJ1-2, with D unclear. The germline gives CDR1 MNHEY, CDR2 SVGEGT. The CDR3 consists of 11 residues. The V end lost 7 bases, the J end lost 5 bases, and 8 bases lay between the germline ends. CDR3 sequence reads: CASTNGYGYTF. CDR3 sequence (DNA): TGTGCCAGCACCAACGGGTATGGCTACACCTTC.

This clonotype was counted between two and nine times. The V and J genes are TRBV11-2 and TRBJ1-5; D ambiguous. CDR3 size: 15 residues. Trimming removed 2 bases at V and 5 bases at J, with 13 bases between. From germline, CDR1 is SGHAT and CDR2 FQNNGV. CDR3 amino acids: CASSLKGGRDQPQHF. For the CDR3, the DNA is TGTGCCAGCAGCTTAAAAGGAGGGAGGGATCAGCCCCAGCATTTT.

V usage is TRBV4-1 and J usage is TRBJ1-5; D ambiguous. The CDR3 is 17 residues long. V was shortened by 0 bases and J by 4 bases, with 16 bases between the two germline ends. Per germline, CDR1 MGHRA and CDR2 YSYEKL. This CDR3 is CASSQEAVGALNQPQHF. DNA of the CDR3: TGCGCCAGCAGCCAAGAGGCAGTGGGAGCCCTTAATCAGCCCCAGCATTTT.

Regarding this clonotype: A read error may account for a junction end that differs from germline. The chain recombines TRBV5-1 with TRBJ1-1, with D uncertain. CDR1 and CDR2 (germline): SGHRS, YFSETQ. CDR3 length: 14 residues. CDR3: CASSFEVRNTEDFF. In nucleotides, the CDR3 is TGCGCCAGCAGCTTTGAGGTCCGGAACACTGAAGATTTCTTT.

As to this clonotype: Germline and junction disagree at one end, which may indicate a read error. This rearrangement joins TRBV10-3 to TRBJ2-5; D gene ambiguous. Germline assignment: CDR1 ENHRY and CDR2 SYGVKD. The CDR3 runs to 14 residues. The CDR3 sequence: CANSAGTYRETQYF. The CDR3 DNA follows: TGTGCCAACAGTGCCGGCACCTACAGAGAGACCCAGTACTTC.

This chain uses TRBV4-1 with TRBJ2-7; D gene ambiguous. In germline, CDR1 is MGHRA, CDR2 YSYEKL. V was clipped by 3 bases and J by 7 bases, with 19 bases between them. CDR3 length equals 15 residues. The chain's CDR3 is CASSHGWLGGGEQYF. DNA of the CDR3: TGCGCCAGCAGCCACGGATGGCTAGGCGGCGGTGAGCAGTACTTC.

This clonotype was recorded many times. This chain links TRBV7-9 with TRBJ1-2; D is unclear. This CDR3 has 15 residues. V was pared by 1 base and J by 0 bases, with 9 bases between. The germline V gene encodes CDR1 SEHNR and CDR2 FQNEAQ (reference sequence). This CDR3 is CASSLGGAANYGYTF. CDR3 DNA: TGTGCCAGCAGCTTAGGTGGAGCAGCTAACTATGGCTACACCTTC.

This clonotype was picked up one time. The gene calls are TRBV2 and TRBJ1-2, with D maybe TRBD1 (5 bases). Germline V lookup: CDR1 SNHLY, CDR2 FYNNEI. The CDR3 length is 15 residues. V lost 6 bases and J 7 bases, leaving 21 bases between the germline ends. CDR3 loop: CASRDRAGGLCGYTF. As DNA, the CDR3 is TGTGCCAGCAGGGACCGAGCCGGGGGTCTTTGTGGCTACACCTTC.